This TCR beta chain derives from a study of T cell responses to AZD1222 COVID-19 vaccine. General study points: Researchers took repertoire samples only after the peak T cell response had come.

Using immunoSEQ multiplex PCR, the repertoire was profiled, and TCRdb retains in-frame clones only, with some absent. Among roughly 140,000 clones, approximately 92% were seen once, and the ten largest hold around 2.9%. The ends were cut back, 4 bases at V and 1 base at J, with 4 bases in the middle. This CDR3 has 13 amino acids. Germline values: CDR1 MNHEY, CDR2 SVGAGI. About this clone: Its antigen is currently unknown.

Pooling of second doses given at about 4 or about 12 weeks was done. The clonotype originates from an adult who received the AZD1222 COVID-19 vaccine. J is TRBJ2-2 and V is TRBV6-5; D gene ambiguous. This specimen was peripheral blood, taken 28 days after the second AZD1222 dose. CDR3 loop: CASSWVNTGELFF. The CDR3 bases are TGTGCCAGCAGTTGGGTGAACACCGGGGAGCTGTTTTTT.